This T cell receptor (beta chain) was retrieved from a study of CD8 T cells in ankylosing spondylitis listed by TCRdb under 2017. About the study as a whole: The study profiled T cell receptor beta repertoires in healthy donors and ankylosing spondylitis patients to find disease-linked TCR variants. In total, the full study cohort was made up of 110 or so healthy donors and 25 to 30 ankylosing spondylitis patients. Peripheral blood was sampled, and synovial fluid was additionally collected from ankylosing spondylitis patients.

There are 12 amino acids in the CDR3, from cysteine to phenylalanine inclusive. The retained sequence is limited to the CDR3, 36 bases, with the frame set at the first base. Trimming at the junction amounts to 3 bases on V and 3 bases on J, and the germline ends lie 6 bases apart. CDR1 is given as LGHDT and CDR2 as YNNKEL, both from the germline V gene (reference sequence). General study outcomes and caveats: According to the report, matched synovial fluid samples from ankylosing spondylitis patients were significantly enriched for the disease-linked clones. Some TCR beta motif variants had previously been reported in synovial fluid and blood of reactive arthritis patients, which suggested common disease-initiation mechanisms. Blood from ankylosing spondylitis patients appeared to be characterized by a TCR beta motif composed of about eight highly homologous amino acid variants. The disease-linked clones showed a CD8+ phenotype and occurred at relatively low frequencies in peripheral blood.

Instrument on record: Illumina HiSeq 2500. Quantitative 5'-RACE with molecular barcodes was used to prepare TCR beta libraries. The study's own analysis went as follows. A new computational method based on a probabilistic model of VDJ rearrangement was used to identify disease-linked TCR variants. The public reads were quality trimmed at Q25 with fastp and then assembled into clones with MiXCR by TCRdb, keeping productive beta chains. Entries that share a CDR3 protein sequence are merged under the most common genes and DNA. The V and J calls were determined by TCRdb, not by the authors. A total of some 700,000 distinct CDR3 sequences appear in this sample, around 19% of them only once. 15% to 20% of the sample is taken by the ten largest. This clonotype was recorded at least ten times. The antigen it binds to is not known. No quality values exist for individual bases; no much larger clone is one base distant.

The sequenced material came from blood, either unsorted or a sorted T cell fraction (not recorded which). This sequence uses TRBV3-1 and TRBJ2-7, with the D gene not clear enough to name. The receptor was isolated from a male donor with ankylosing spondylitis. The CDR3 protein sequence reads: CASSHGNYEQYF. The nucleotide sequence reads as follows: TGTGCCAGCAGCCATGGGAACTACGAGCAGTACTTC.